There are many counts of the clone carrying this T cell receptor (beta chain). It was with unique molecular identifiers that the TCRbeta library was prepared. Via MiXCR, TCRdb re-called the PCR reads, giving one row per CDR3 protein. The sample includes about 480,000 distinct CDR3 sequences, approximately 13% of them seen just once. This record comes from a study of T-cell reconstitution after alpha-beta-depleted transplantation in children. The CDR3 totals 13 residues. CDR1 is SGDLS and CDR2 is YYNGEE in the germline V gene. The V end was cut by 2 bases, the J end by 8 bases, with 11 bases between. This sample comprised PBMCs from the stem cell graft donor, obtained from the stem cell graft. This chain links TRBV9 with TRBJ2-4; no clear D gene. The sequence derives from a human donor who donated a stem cell graft to a child with combined immunodeficiency. Here the CDR3 reads CASSVTELDIQYF. In nucleotides, the CDR3 is TGTGCCAGCAGCGTTACAGAGTTGGACATTCAGTACTTC.